Listed here are 5 T cell receptor beta chains from one sample, sequenced in a study of T cell repertoires in cytomegalovirus infection. TCRdb used MiXCR to reprocess the reads, holding one entry per CDR3 protein. The sample records roughly 640,000 distinct CDR3 sequences, around 24% being singletons. What was sequenced was CD8+ T cells from PBMCs. These receptors originate from a human donor in good health (CMV status not recorded). Some clones in this sample may be carry-over from other donors' samples.

V usage is TRBV4-1 and J usage is TRBJ2-1; D is undetermined. CDR1 MGHRA and CDR2 YSYEKL come from the germline V gene. The germline V and J ends were trimmed by 1 base and 2 bases, with 9 bases remaining between them. This CDR3 is 15 amino acids long. The DNA of the CDR3 is TGCGCCAGCAGCCAAGGACCGGACGCCTACAATGAGCAGTTCTTC. It yields the protein CASSQGPDAYNEQFF.

At least ten counts were recorded for this clonotype. The J gene is TRBJ2-3, the V gene TRBV12-3 or TRBV12-4; no definite D call. V lost 3 bases to trimming and J lost 0 bases, with 10 bases between them. This CDR3 spans 15 amino acids. The chain's CDR3 is CASSFSVYSTDTQYF. The CDR3 nucleotides read TGTGCCAGCAGTTTCTCAGTTTATAGCACAGATACGCAGTATTTT.

The chain joins TRBV19 to TRBJ1-2; D possibly corresponds to TRBD1 (6 bases). The CDR3 covers 14 residues. Germline values: CDR1 LNHDA, CDR2 SQIVND (reference sequence). Trimming left V 6 bases short and J 4 bases short, with 15 bases between. For the CDR3, the DNA is TGTGCCAGTAGGCTCGCGGGACAACCCTATGGCTACACCTTC. It yields the protein CASRLAGQPYGYTF.

This clonotype was observed at least ten times. The chain links TRBV7-6 to TRBJ2-3; TRBD2 aligns across 10 bases. V was clipped by 5 bases and J by 3 bases; unmatched bases: 5. Germline CDR1 reads SGHVS; CDR2 reads FNYEAQ. The CDR3 runs to 15 residues. The CDR3 DNA reads TGTGCCAGCAGCGTTTGGACTAGCGGAACAGATACGCAGTATTTT. Encoded protein: CASSVWTSGTDTQYF.

In its sample, this clonotype was seen a few times. The CDR3 reads CASSFSRTGIEPQHF. CDR3 coding DNA: TGTGCCAGCAGTTTTAGTCGGACAGGTATTGAGCCCCAGCATTTT. The gene calls are TRBV12-3 or TRBV12-4 and TRBJ1-5, with 7 positions matching TRBD1. CDR3 length: 15 amino acids. V shed 3 bases, J shed 8 bases, and the junction held 10 bases outside the gene matches.